This T cell receptor (beta chain) derives from a study of technical replicates of blood from a handful of donors. In the case of this clone: Its ends do not fully match the called genes, so a read error is possible.

CDR1 is MNHNY and CDR2 is SVGAGI in the germline V gene (reference sequence). This CDR3 is built from 12 residues. The assay was immunoSEQ multiplex PCR, and TCRdb's table has in-frame clones only and misses some. The table shows more than 70,000 clones, with around 90% occurring only once. Sequencing input: T cells isolated from PBMCs. This rearrangement joins TRBV6-6 to TRBJ2-7; 8 bases match TRBD1. The TCR comes from a human donor in good health. CDR3 sequence reads: CASSYPPGGQHF. DNA of the CDR3: TGTGCCAGCAGTTACCCTCCAGGGGGCCAACACTTC.